This section outlines one T cell receptor beta chain sequence together with its context. These data belong to a study of T cell responses to AZD1222 COVID-19 vaccine. The germline CDR1 and CDR2 sequences are SGHRS and YFSETQ. V was clipped by 0 bases and J by 4 bases, with 11 bases between them. The CDR3 extends over 15 amino acids. TCRdb's table, derived via immunoSEQ multiplex PCR, lists solely in-frame clones and lacks some. Of over 100,000 clones listed, 80% to 85% were seen once; the top ten hold roughly 10%. The TCR comes from an adult in good health. The rearrangement uses TRBV5-1 and TRBJ2-1; D is ambiguous. Sequenced material: peripheral blood, taken on day 0 of AZD1222 vaccination. The CDR3 nucleotides are TGCGCCAGCAGCTTGGATCTAGTCGGGTACAATGAGCAGTTCTTC. Protein product: CASSLDLVGYNEQFF. The full variable domain, in which reference TRBV5-1 and TRBJ2-1 provide the parts outside the CDR3, is KAGVTQTPRYLIKTRGQQVTLSCSPISGHRSVSWYQQTPGQGLQFLFEYFSETQRNKGNFPGRFSGRQFSNSRSEMNVSTLELGDSALYLCASSLDLVGYNEQFFGPGTRLTVL.